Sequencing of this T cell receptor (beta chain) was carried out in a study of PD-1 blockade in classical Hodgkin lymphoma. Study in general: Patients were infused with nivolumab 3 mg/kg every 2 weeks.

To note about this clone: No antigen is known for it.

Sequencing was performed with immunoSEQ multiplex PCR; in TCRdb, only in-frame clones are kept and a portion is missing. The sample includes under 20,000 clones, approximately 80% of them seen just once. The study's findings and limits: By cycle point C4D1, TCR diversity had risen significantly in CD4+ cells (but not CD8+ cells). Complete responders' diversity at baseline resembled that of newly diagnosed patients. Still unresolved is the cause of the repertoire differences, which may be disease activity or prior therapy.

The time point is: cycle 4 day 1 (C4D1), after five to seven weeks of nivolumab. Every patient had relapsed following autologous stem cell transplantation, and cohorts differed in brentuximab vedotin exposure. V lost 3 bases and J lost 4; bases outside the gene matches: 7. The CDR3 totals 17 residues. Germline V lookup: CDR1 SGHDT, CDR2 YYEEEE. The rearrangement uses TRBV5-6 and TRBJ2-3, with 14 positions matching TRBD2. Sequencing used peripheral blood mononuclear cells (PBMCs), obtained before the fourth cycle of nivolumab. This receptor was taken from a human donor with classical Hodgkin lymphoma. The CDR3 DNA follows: TGTGCCAGCAGCTCCCTTGGACTAGCGGGGGGATCAGATACGCAGTATTTT. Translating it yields CASSSLGLAGGSDTQYF.